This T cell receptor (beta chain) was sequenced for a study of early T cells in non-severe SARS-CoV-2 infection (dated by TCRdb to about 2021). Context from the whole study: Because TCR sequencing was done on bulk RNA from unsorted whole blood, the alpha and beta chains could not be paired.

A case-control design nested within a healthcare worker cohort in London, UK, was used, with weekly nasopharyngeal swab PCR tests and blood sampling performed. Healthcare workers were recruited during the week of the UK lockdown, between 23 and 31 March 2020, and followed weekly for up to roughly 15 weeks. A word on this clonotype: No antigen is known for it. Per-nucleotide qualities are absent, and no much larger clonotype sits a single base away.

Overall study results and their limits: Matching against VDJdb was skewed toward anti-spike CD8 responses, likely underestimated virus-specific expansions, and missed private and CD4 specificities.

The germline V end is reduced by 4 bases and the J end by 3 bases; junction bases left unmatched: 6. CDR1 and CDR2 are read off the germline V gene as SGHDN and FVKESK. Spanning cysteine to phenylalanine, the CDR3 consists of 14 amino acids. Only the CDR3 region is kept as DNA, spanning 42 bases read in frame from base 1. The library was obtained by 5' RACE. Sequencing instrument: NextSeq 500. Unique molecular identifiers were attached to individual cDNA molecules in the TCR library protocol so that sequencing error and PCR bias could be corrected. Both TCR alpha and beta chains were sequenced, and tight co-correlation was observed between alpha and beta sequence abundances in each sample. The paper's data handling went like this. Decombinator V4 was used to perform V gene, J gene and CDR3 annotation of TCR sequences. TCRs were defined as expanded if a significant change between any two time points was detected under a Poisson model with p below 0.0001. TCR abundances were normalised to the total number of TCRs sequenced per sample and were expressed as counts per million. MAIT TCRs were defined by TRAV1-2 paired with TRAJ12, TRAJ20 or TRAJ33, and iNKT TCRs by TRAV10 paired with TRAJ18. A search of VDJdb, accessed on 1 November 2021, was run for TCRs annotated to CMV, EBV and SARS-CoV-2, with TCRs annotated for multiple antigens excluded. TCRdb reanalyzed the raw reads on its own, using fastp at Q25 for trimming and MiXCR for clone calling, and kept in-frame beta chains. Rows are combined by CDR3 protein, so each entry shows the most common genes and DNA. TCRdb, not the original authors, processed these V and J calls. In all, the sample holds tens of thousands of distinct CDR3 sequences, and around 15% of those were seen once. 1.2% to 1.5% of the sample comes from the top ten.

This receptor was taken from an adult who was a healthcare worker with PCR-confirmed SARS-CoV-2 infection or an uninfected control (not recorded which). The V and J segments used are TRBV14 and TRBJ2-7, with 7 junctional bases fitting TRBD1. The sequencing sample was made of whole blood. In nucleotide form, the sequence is TGTGCCAGCAGCCTGACAGGGCGCTACTACGAGCAGTACTTC. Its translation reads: CASSLTGRYYEQYF.